This T cell receptor (beta chain) is drawn from a study of PD-1 blockade in classical Hodgkin lymphoma. This CDR3 region has 18 residues. The germline CDR1 and CDR2 sequences are MNHNS and SASEGT. Trimming removed 1 base at V and 3 bases at J, with 20 bases between. Clones were read by immunoSEQ multiplex PCR, and TCRdb kept only the in-frame ones, dropping some. This sample yields 35,000 to 45,000 clones, of which about 65% are seen a single time; 2.5% to 3% belongs to the top ten. Each patient experienced a relapse that followed autologous stem cell transplantation, and brentuximab vedotin exposure varied.

The source was peripheral blood mononuclear cells (PBMCs), collected before the second cycle of nivolumab. The source of this sequence is a human donor with classical Hodgkin lymphoma. This chain uses TRBV6-1 with TRBJ2-3, with D maybe TRBD2 (6 bases). The CDR3 nucleotides read TGTGCCAGCAGTGAAGAAATTAGCGGCGCCATTAGGACAGATACGCAGTATTTT. As protein: CASSEEISGAIRTDTQYF.